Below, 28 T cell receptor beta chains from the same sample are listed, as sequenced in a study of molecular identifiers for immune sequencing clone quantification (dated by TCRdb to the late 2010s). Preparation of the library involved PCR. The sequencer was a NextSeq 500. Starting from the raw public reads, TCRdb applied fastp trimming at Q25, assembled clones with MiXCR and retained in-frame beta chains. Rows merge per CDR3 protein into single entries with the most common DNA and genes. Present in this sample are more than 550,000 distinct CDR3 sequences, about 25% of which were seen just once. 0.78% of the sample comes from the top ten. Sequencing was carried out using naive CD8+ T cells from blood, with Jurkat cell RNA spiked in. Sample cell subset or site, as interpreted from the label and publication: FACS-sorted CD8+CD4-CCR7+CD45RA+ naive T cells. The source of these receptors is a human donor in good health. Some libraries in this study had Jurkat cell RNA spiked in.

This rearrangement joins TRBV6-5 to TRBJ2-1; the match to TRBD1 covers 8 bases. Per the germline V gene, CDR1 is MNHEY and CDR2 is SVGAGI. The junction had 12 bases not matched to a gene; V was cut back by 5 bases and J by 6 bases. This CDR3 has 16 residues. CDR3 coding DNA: TGTGCCAGCAGTACCTTCTGGACAGGGCGGGGCAATGAGCAGTTCTTC. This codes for CASSTFWTGRGNEQFF.

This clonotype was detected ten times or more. The CDR3: CASSQAPGGVPEAFF. The CDR3 DNA follows: TGCGCCAGCAGCCAAGCCCCCGGGGGGGTCCCTGAAGCTTTCTTT. The chain employs TRBV4-1 and TRBJ1-1; TRBD1 is a possible D gene (5 bases). V was trimmed by 1 base and J by 6 bases, leaving 15 bases between them. This CDR3 region has 15 residues. In germline, CDR1 is MGHRA, CDR2 YSYEKL.

Here the CDR3 DNA reads TGTGCCAGCAGTGATCCATCTAGCGGGGGGGTCGTGGGGGAGACCCAGTACTTC. Its protein product is CASSDPSSGGVVGETQYF. The chain has TRBV6-6 and TRBJ2-5; 12 bases align to TRBD2. V lost 5 bases to trimming and J lost 5 bases; unmatched junction nucleotides: 15. CDR1 is MNHNY and CDR2 is SVGAGI in the germline V gene (reference sequence). CDR3 length equals 18 residues.

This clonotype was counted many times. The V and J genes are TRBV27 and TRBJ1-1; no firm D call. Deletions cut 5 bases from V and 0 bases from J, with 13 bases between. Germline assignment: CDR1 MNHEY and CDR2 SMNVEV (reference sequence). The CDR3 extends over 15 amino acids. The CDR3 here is CASSTTDPMNTEAFF. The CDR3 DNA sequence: TGTGCCAGCAGTACGACGGATCCGATGAACACTGAAGCTTTCTTT.

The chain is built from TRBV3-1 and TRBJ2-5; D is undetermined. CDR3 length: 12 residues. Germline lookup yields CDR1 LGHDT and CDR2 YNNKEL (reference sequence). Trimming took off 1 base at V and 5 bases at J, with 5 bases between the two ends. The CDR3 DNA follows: TGTGCCAGCAGCCAAGGGCGTGAGACCCAGTACTTC. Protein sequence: CASSQGRETQYF.

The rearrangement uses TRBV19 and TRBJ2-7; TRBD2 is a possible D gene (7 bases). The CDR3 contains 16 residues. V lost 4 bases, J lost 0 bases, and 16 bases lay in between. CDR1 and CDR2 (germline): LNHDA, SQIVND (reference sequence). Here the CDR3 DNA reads TGTGCCAGTAGTACCGGGGGGCGAGACCACTCCTACGAGCAGTACTTC. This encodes CASSTGGRDHSYEQYF.

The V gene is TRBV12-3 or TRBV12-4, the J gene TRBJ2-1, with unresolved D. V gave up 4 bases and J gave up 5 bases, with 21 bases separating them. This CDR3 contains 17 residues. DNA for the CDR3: TGTGCCAGCAGTTCGGATCGGACGGAAAAATCCCACAATGAGCAGTTCTTC. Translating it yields CASSSDRTEKSHNEQFF.

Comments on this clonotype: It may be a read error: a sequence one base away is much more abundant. The CDR3 DNA reads as TGCGCCAGCAGCACGGGCAGGGCCTACGAGCAGTTCTTC. Its protein product is CASSTGRAYEQFF. V and J are TRBV4-1 and TRBJ2-1; a possible D gene is TRBD1 (5 bases). Germline V gene sequence: CDR1 MGHRA, CDR2 YSYEKL. V lost 5 bases to trimming and J lost 10 bases, with 15 bases between them. The CDR3 consists of 13 residues.

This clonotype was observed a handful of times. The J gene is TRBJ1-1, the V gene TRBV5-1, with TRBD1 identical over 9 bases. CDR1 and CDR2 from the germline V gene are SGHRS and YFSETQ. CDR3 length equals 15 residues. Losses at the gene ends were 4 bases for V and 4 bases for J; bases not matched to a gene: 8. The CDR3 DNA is TGCGCCAGCAGCGCACAATCGACAGGGGGCACTGAAGCTTTCTTT. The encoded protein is CASSAQSTGGTEAFF.

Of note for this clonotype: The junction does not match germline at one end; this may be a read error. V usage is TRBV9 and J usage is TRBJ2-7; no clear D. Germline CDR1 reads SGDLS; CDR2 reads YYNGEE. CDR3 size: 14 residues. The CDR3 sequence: CASSVGGSSHEQYF. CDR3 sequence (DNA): TGTGCCAGCAGCGTAGGAGGCAGCTCCCACGAGCAGTACTTC.

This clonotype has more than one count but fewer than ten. Written as DNA, the CDR3 is TGCAGCGTCACACCGGGGGCCGGGGATGAGCAGTTCTTC. It translates to CSVTPGAGDEQFF. The chain joins TRBV29-1 to TRBJ2-1; TRBD1 or TRBD2 may be the D gene (6 bases each). Trimming removed 6 bases from V and 8 bases from J, with 17 bases in between. Germline V lookup: CDR1 SQVTM, CDR2 ANQGSEA. The CDR3 extends over 13 amino acids.

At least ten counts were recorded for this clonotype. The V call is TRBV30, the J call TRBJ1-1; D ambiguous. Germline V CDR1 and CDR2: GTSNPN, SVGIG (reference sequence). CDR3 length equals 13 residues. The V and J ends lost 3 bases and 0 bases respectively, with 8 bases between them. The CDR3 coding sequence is TGTGCCTGGAGCGGCATTATGAACACTGAAGCTTTCTTT. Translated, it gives CAWSGIMNTEAFF. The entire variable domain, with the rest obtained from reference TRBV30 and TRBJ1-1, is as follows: SQTIHQWPATLVQPVGSPLSLECTVEGTSNPNLYWYRQAAGRGLQLLFYSVGIGQISSEVPQNLSASRPQDRQFILSSKKLLLSDSGFYLCAWSGIMNTEAFFGQGTRLTVV.

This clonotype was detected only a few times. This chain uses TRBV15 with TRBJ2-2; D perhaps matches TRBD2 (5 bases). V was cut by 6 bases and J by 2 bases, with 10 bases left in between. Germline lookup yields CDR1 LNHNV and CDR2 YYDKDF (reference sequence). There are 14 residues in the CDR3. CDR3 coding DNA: TGTGCCACCAGTGGAGCGGTAAACACCGGGGAGCTGTTTTTT. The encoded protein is CATSGAVNTGELFF.

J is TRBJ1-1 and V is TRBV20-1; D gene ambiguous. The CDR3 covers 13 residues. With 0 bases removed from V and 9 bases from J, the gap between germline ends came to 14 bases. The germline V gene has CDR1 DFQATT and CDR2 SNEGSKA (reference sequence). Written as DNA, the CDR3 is TGCAGTGCTAGAGATGATGGTGACAACAAAGCTTTCTTT. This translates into CSARDDGDNKAFF.

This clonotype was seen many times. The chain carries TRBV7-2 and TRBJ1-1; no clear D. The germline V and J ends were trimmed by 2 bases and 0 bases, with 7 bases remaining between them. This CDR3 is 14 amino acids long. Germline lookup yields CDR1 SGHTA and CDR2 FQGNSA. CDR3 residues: CASSLRILNTEAFF. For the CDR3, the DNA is TGTGCCAGCAGCTTACGGATCTTGAACACTGAAGCTTTCTTT.

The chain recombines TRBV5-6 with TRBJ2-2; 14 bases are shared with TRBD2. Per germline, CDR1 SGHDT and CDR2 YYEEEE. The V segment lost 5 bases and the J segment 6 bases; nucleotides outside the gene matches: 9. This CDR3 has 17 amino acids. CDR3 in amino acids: CASRKQGLAGEAGELFF. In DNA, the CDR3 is TGTGCCAGCAGAAAACAGGGACTAGCGGGAGAGGCCGGGGAGCTGTTTTTT.

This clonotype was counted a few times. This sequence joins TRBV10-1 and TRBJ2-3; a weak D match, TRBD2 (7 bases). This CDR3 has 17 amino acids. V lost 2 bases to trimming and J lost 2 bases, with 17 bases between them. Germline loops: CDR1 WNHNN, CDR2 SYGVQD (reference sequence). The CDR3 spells CASSEGGLAAITDTQYF. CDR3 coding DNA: TGCGCCAGCAGTGAGGGGGGCCTAGCGGCAATCACAGATACGCAGTATTTT.

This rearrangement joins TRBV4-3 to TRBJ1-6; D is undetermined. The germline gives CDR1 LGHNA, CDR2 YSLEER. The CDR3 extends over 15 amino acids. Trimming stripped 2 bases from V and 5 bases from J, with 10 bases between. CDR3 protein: CASSQSFPNNSPLHF. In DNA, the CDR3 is TGCGCCAGCAGCCAATCTTTCCCCAATAATTCACCCCTCCACTTT.

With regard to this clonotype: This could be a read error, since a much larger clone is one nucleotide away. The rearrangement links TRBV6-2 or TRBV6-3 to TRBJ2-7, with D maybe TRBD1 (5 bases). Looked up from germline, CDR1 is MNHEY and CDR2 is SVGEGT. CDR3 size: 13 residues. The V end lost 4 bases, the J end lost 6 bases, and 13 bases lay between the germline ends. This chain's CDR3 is CASSFQGRPEQYF. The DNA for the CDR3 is TGTGCCAGCAGTTTTCAGGGTCGCCCCGAGCAGTACTTC.

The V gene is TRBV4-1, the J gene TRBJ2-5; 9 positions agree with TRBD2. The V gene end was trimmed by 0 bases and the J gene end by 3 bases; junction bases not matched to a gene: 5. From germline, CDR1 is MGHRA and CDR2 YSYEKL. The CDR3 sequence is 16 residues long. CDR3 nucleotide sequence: TGCGCCAGCAGCCAAGAATTGTCTAGCGGGGAAGAGACCCAGTACTTC. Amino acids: CASSQELSSGEETQYF.

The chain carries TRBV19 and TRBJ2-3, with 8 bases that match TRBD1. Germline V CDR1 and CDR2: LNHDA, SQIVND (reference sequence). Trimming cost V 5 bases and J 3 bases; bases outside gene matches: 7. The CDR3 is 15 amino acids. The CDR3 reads CASSDGQGLTDTQYF. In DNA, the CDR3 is TGTGCCAGTAGTGACGGACAGGGATTGACAGATACGCAGTATTTT.

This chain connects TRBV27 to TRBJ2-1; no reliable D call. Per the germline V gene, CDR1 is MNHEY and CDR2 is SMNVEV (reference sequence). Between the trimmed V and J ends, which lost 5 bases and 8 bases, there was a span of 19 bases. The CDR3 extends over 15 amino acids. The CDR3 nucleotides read TGTGCCAGCAGTCCTATTACCCTGGGCCCCCATGAGCAGTTCTTC. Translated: CASSPITLGPHEQFF.

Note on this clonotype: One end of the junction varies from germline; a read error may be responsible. The CDR3 region is CASGQGHVVTISYEQYF. CDR3 nucleotide sequence: TGTGCCAGCGGCCAAGGGCACGTGGTTACTATCTCCTACGAGCAGTACTTC. The rearrangement joins TRBV3-1 to TRBJ2-7, with unresolved D. The germline V gene encodes CDR1 LGHDT and CDR2 YNNKEL (reference sequence). The CDR3 has 17 amino acids.

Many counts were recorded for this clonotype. The CDR3 coding sequence is TGTGCCAGCAGCTTGCTTCAGGGGGCGCCTAATGAAAAACTGTTTTTT. It yields the protein CASSLLQGAPNEKLFF. The gene calls are TRBV5-5 and TRBJ1-4; 8 bases are a match to TRBD1. The CDR3 totals 16 residues. With 1 base clipped from V and 3 bases from J, the junction kept 5 bases outside the gene matches. Germline assignment: CDR1 SGHKS and CDR2 YYEKEE (reference sequence).

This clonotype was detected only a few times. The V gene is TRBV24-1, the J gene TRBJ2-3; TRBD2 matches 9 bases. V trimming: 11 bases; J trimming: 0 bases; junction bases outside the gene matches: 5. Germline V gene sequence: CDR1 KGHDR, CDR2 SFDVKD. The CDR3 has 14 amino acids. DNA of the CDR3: TGTGCCATTATAGCGGGGGCTAGCACAGATACGCAGTATTTT. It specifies CAIIAGASTDTQYF.

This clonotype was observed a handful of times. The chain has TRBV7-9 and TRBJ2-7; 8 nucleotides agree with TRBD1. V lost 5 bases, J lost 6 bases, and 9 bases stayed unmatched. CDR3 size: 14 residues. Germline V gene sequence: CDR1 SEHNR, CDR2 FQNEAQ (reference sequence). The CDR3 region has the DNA TGTGCCAGCAGCCAACGACAGGGGTCCGGCGAGCAGTACTTC. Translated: CASSQRQGSGEQYF.

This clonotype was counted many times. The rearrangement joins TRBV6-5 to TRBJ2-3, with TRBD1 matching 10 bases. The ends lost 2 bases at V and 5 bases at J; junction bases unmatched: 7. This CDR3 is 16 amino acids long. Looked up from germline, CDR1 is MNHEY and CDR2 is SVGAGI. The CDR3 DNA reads TGTGCCAGCAGTTACCATCGGGACAGGGGAGGAGATACGCAGTATTTT. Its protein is CASSYHRDRGGDTQYF.

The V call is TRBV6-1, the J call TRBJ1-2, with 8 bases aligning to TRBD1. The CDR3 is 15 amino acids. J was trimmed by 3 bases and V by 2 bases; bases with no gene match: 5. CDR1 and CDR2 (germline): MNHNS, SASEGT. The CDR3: CASSELVQGDYGYTF. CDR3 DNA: TGTGCCAGCAGTGAATTGGTACAGGGGGACTATGGCTACACCTTC.